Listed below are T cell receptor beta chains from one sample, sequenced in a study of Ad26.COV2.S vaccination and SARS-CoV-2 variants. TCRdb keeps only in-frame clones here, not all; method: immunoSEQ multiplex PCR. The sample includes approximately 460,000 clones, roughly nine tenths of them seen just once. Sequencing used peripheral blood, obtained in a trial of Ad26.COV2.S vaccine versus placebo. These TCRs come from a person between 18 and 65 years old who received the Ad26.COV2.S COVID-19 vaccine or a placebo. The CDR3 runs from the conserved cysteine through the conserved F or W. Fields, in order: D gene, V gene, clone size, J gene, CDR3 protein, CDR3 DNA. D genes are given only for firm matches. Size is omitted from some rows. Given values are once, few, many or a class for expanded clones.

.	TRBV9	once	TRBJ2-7	CASSAGIAGEQYF	TGTGCCAGCAGCGCGGGAATTGCGGGCGAGCAGTACTTC
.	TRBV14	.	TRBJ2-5	CASSQQTQYF	TGTGCCAGCAGCCAACAGACCCAGTACTTC
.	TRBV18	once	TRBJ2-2	CASSPDHRSGGELFF	TGTGCCAGCTCACCGGATCACCGGTCGGGCGGGGAGCTGTTTTTT
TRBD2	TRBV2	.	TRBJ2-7	CASRLAGGYEQYF	TGTGCCAGCCGACTAGCGGGAGGGTACGAGCAGTACTTC
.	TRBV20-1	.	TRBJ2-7	CSASRGSSSYEQYF	TGCAGTGCTAGTCGGGGCTCGAGCTCCTACGAGCAGTACTTC
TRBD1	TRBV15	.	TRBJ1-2	CATSVRGQGASGYTF	TGTGCCACCAGCGTACGCGGACAGGGGGCTAGTGGCTACACCTTC
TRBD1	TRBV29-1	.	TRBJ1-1	CSVEDPLWTGRNTEAFF	TGCAGCGTTGAAGATCCACTTTGGACAGGAAGGAACACTGAAGCTTTCTTT
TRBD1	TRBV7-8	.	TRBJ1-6	CASSLLSDRRSYNSPLHF	TGTGCCAGCAGCTTATTATCGGACAGGCGGTCCTATAATTCACCCCTCCACTTT
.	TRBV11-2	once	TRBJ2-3	CASSLDRLPLGTDTQYF	TGTGCCAGCAGCTTAGATCGGCTCCCCTTAGGCACAGATACGCAGTATTTT
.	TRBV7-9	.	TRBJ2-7	CASSHKQGYEQYF	TGTGCCAGCAGCCACAAGCAGGGCTACGAGCAGTACTTC
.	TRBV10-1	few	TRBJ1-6	CASSDRRGRSPLHF	TGCGCCAGCAGTGACCGCAGGGGACGTTCACCCCTCCACTTT
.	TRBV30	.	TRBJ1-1	CAWSPGLGTEAFF	TGTGCCTGGAGTCCAGGGTTGGGTACTGAAGCTTTCTTT
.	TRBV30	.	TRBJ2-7	CAWREGGRREQYF	TGTGCCTGGAGGGAGGGAGGCCGGAGAGAGCAGTACTTC
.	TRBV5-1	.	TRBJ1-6	CASSLSGYSSPLHF	TGCGCCAGCAGCTTGTCCGGGTACAGTTCACCCCTCCACTTT
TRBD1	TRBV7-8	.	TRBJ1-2	CASSSGYPGGYGYTF	TGTGCCAGCAGCTCCGGATACCCAGGGGGCTATGGCTACACCTTC
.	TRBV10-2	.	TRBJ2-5	CASSESDRTRLTQYF	TGCGCCAGCAGTGAGTCTGATCGCACTAGACTTACCCAGTACTTC